Below, one T cell receptor beta chain is given with its context. Its target is not known. Sequencing was performed with immunoSEQ multiplex PCR; in TCRdb, only in-frame clones are kept and a portion is missing. The table records about 88,000 clones, around 80% of them present only once. The data were obtained in a study of a mutant IDH1 vaccine in newly diagnosed glioma. Study-wide context: Patients' prior therapy spanned radiotherapy, temozolomide, or both; most underwent both. The study, taken as a whole, reports: Alterations occurring in top peripheral T cell clonotypes seemed unrelated to pseudoprogression. Vaccination elicited immune responses in roughly 93% of patients.

Documented time point: baseline, week 1 (first vaccination visit). The treatment denotes: pre-vaccination baseline after standard-of-care therapy. Each astrocytoma in the donors was new, WHO grade 3 or 4, IDH1-mutant and ATRX-lost. Here the sequenced sample was PBMCs, taken from a glioma patient treated with radiotherapy, temozolomide or both. This receptor was taken from a man aged 40-55 years with glioma. Some clones in this sample may be carry-over from other donors' samples.

DNA for the CDR3: TGTGCCAGCAGTTACTCAGGATCTAGACAGGGCTATGGCTACACCTTC. Translation gives CASSYSGSRQGYGYTF. The V and J genes are TRBV6-5 and TRBJ1-2; 7 bases align to TRBD1. The CDR3 is 16 residues long. Germline trimming cut 0 bases from V and 4 bases from J; bases unmatched to any gene: 8. The germline V gene encodes CDR1 MNHEY and CDR2 SVGAGI.